Shown below are 25 T cell receptor beta chains from a single sample sequenced in a study of CD8+ T cells in alopecia areata. cDNA prepared by RNA extraction and subsequent reverse transcription served as the template for sequencing. Produced via immunoSEQ multiplex PCR; TCRdb's table is partial and in-frame only. In total the sample includes approximately 280,000 clones, none of them seen once. Cells from pooled cutaneous lymph nodes were sorted by CD4, CD8alpha, NKG2D, NKG2ACE and other markers. Sequencing input: CD4+ T cells sorted from a lymph node. The source of these receptors is a C3H/HeJ mouse with alopecia areata. The strain's MHC haplotype is H2-k.

Worth noting for this clone: Mouse names are used for the genes. The read ends 4 residues early relative to the CDR3; the germline J gene fills the gap. In the same sample, other DNA sequences code for this CDR3. V and J are TRBV1 and TRBJ2-7; 9 nucleotides align to TRBD1. CDR3 length equals 13 residues. Germline V gene sequence: CDR1 NSQYPW, CDR2 LRSPGD (reference sequence). The sequenced CDR3 bases are TGCACCTGCAGTGCGCGACAGGGGGAT. Translating gives CTCSARQGD. The whole CDR3 protein is CTCSARQGDEQYF. Full variable domain (remainder filled in from reference TRBV1 and TRBJ2-7): VTLLEQNPRWRLVPRGQAVNLRCILKNSQYPWMSWYQQDLQKQLQWLFTLRSPGDKEVKSLPGADYLATRVTDTELRLQVANMSQGRTLYCTCSARQGDEQYFGPGTRLTVL.

Regarding this clone: The gene symbols are mouse symbols. The same CDR3 can be traced to other DNA sequences in this sample. CDR3 DNA, as far as it was read: TGTGCCAGCAGTTTCTCACAAACA. This encodes CASSFSQT. The CDR3 as a whole reads CASSFSQTEVFF. The gene calls are TRBV14 and TRBJ1-1; no firm D call. Sequencing ends 4 residues short of the CDR3 end; the germline J gene provides the rest. CDR1 and CDR2 from the germline V gene are SGHDT and FRDEAV. The CDR3 length is 12 residues.

In regard to this clone: Gene names and germline match the mouse. The CDR3 end lies 4 residues beyond the end of the read and is filled in from the germline J gene. This chain uses TRBV5 with TRBJ2-1; 9 bases line up with TRBD1. The germline V gene has CDR1 LGHNA and CDR2 YNLKQL (reference sequence). The CDR3 sequence is 16 residues long. V lost 0 bases and J lost 4; bases outside the gene matches: 4. The CDR3 DNA, read in part, is TGTGCCAGCAGCCAAGACGCGGACAGGGGATATGCT. Translation gives CASSQDADRGYA. The whole CDR3 sequence is CASSQDADRGYAEQFF.

This clone was picked up a small number of times. The genes and germline here are from mouse. The read is 4 residues too short to cover the CDR3 end, so that end is filled in from the germline J gene. The chain couples TRBV1 to TRBJ2-1, with 7 bases aligning to TRBD2. The CDR3 runs 16 residues. The J segment lost 1 base and the V segment lost 0 bases, leaving 3 bases of the junction unmatched. Germline V gives CDR1 NSQYPW, CDR2 LRSPGD (reference sequence). The CDR3 DNA, read in part, is TGCACCTGCAGTGCAGATGGGGGGAAGAACTATGCT. Protein product: CTCSADGGKNYA. The full CDR3 protein is CTCSADGGKNYAEQFF.

Note on this clone: Genes and germline come from the mouse. CDR3 region: CARQVNTGQLYF. The part of the CDR3 DNA that was read is TGTGCCCGACAGGTTAACACCGGG. The V gene is TRBV31, the J gene TRBJ2-2; tentatively, D is TRBD1 (6 bases). With the read ending 4 residues before the CDR3 end, the germline J gene is used to fill in that end. The CDR3 loop spans 12 amino acids. From germline, CDR1 is GKSSPN and CDR2 SITVG. Trimming pared 8 bases from V and 2 bases from J, leaving 9 bases between.

In regard to this clone: The gene names here belong to mouse. The DNA ends 4 residues before the CDR3 does, and the rest of the CDR3 is filled in from the germline J gene. This sequence joins TRBV13-1 and TRBJ2-2; 7 bases map to TRBD1. This CDR3 has 14 residues. With V trimmed by 3 bases and J by 4 bases, 3 bases remained unmatched. Germline values: CDR1 NSHNY, CDR2 SYGAGN. CDR3 residues: CASSVTGFTGQLYF. CDR3 DNA (partial): TGTGCCAGCAGTGTGACAGGGTTCACCGGG.

With respect to this clone: The listed genes are named as in mouse. The CDR3 goes on 3 residues after the read ends, and that part is filled in from the germline J gene. In the same sample, other DNA sequences code for this CDR3. V gene TRBV19 combines with J gene TRBJ1-6; a possible D gene is TRBD1 (5 bases). TRBJ1-6 is designated an ORF whose function remains uncertain. Germline V CDR1 and CDR2: FNHDT, SITEND (reference sequence). This CDR3 is built from 13 residues. V lost 5 bases to trimming and J lost 3 bases, with 6 bases between them. The CDR3 loop reads CASSQGYNSPLYF. CDR3 DNA, as far as it was read: TGTGCCAGCAGCCAGGGCTATAATTCGCCC.

Remarks on this clone: Genes and germline are mouse. Read data end 4 residues before the CDR3 end; the end is taken from the germline J gene. The chain carries TRBV5 and TRBJ2-3; D perhaps matches TRBD1 (6 bases). CDR3 length: 16 amino acids. V was shortened by 0 bases and J by 0 bases, with 10 bases between the two germline ends. Germline V lookup: CDR1 LGHNA, CDR2 YNLKQL (reference sequence). Partial CDR3 DNA: TGTGCCAGCAGCCAAGAAGGGGACATTAGTGCAGAA. Protein: CASSQEGDISAE. The whole CDR3 protein is CASSQEGDISAETLYF.

In this sample, this clone turned up many times. Mouse names are used for the genes. The observed sequence ends 4 residues before the CDR3 terminus, with the missing tail filled in from the germline J gene. This chain links TRBV1 with TRBJ1-1, with D perhaps matching TRBD1 (6 bases). CDR1 is NSQYPW and CDR2 is LRSPGD in the germline V gene (reference sequence). CDR3 length equals 12 residues. Partial CDR3 DNA: TGCACCTGCAGCAAACAGGGACCA. Protein sequence: CTCSKQGP. The full CDR3 protein reads CTCSKQGPEVFF.

Comment on this clone: Gene labels here are mouse ones. The CDR3 goes on 4 residues after the read ends, and that part is filled in from the germline J gene. The chain recombines TRBV1 with TRBJ2-2, with D perhaps given as TRBD1 or TRBD2 (7 bases each). The CDR3 runs to 15 residues. The V gene's germline CDR1 is NSQYPW and CDR2 LRSPGD (reference sequence). Trimming pared 0 bases from V and 6 bases from J, leaving 11 bases between. CDR3 protein: CTCSADRGGSGQLYF. The sequenced CDR3 bases are TGCACCTGCAGTGCAGACAGGGGGGGGTCCGGG.

This clone showed up just a few times. The genes and germline here are from mouse. The CDR3 end falls 4 residues outside the read, so it is completed with the germline J gene. The same CDR3 arises from other DNA sequences in this sample as well. The rearrangement uses TRBV13-2 and TRBJ2-1, with 8 positions matching TRBD2. The V and J ends lost 0 bases and 3 bases, in that order; junction bases with no gene match: 2. CDR3 length: 15 amino acids. Germline V lookup: CDR1 NNHNN, CDR2 SYGAGS (reference sequence). The CDR3 region is CASGDVGGGYAEQFF. The sequenced CDR3 bases are TGTGCCAGCGGTGATGTTGGGGGGGGCTATGCT.

This clone was seen a handful of times. Gene names and germline match the mouse. The CDR3 is cut off 4 residues early in the read; its end comes from the germline J gene. This chain uses TRBV19 with TRBJ2-4; a possible D gene is TRBD1 (6 bases). The CDR3 consists of 12 residues. Germline V gene sequence: CDR1 FNHDT, CDR2 SITEND (reference sequence). The covered CDR3 bases are TGTGCCAGCAGTAGGACAGAAAAC. Translating it yields CASSRTEN. The whole CDR3 protein reads CASSRTENTLYF.

The table lists this clone with a few counts. Any gene name here is a mouse gene name. Read sequence stops 4 residues before the CDR3 end, and the germline J gene provides the missing end. The chain joins TRBV13-2 to TRBJ2-1; 14 nucleotides line up with TRBD2. This CDR3 is 17 amino acids long. Germline CDR1 and CDR2: NNHNN and SYGAGS (reference sequence). V shed 0 bases and J 3 bases; nucleotides not matched to a gene: 2. Here the CDR3 reads CASGDAGTGGAYAEQFF. Incomplete CDR3 DNA: TGTGCCAGCGGTGATGCAGGGACTGGGGGGGCCTATGCT.

The sample holds a few counts of this clone. Gene labels here are mouse ones. The read ends 4 residues before the CDR3 terminus; that terminus is restored from the germline J gene. The genes are TRBV5 and TRBJ2-7, with 11 positions matching TRBD2. The CDR3 extends over 14 amino acids. CDR1 and CDR2 from the germline V gene are LGHNA and YNLKQL (reference sequence). The CDR3: CASSPRLGGDEQYF. CDR3 bases read: TGTGCCAGCAGCCCCCGACTGGGGGGGGAT.

This clone was recorded a few times. The gene names given are mouse names. The read ends 4 residues early relative to the CDR3; the germline J gene fills the gap. The chain employs TRBV19 and TRBJ1-2; TRBD1 aligns across 11 bases. V dropped 2 bases and J dropped 3; count of bases not matched to a gene: 6. This CDR3 is built from 16 residues. Per the germline V gene, CDR1 is FNHDT and CDR2 is SITEND (reference sequence). The CDR3 region is CASSIGTGGQDSDYTF. The part of the CDR3 DNA that was read is TGTGCCAGCAGTATCGGGACAGGGGGTCAGGACTCC.

Note on this clone: Germline and genes here are mouse. The read stops 4 residues short of the end of the CDR3; the missing end is completed from the germline J gene. Other DNA sequences in this specimen translate into the identical CDR3. This chain uses TRBV1 with TRBJ1-1, with TRBD1 as a possible D gene (6 bases). Germline V gives CDR1 NSQYPW, CDR2 LRSPGD (reference sequence). The CDR3 covers 12 residues. The sequenced CDR3 bases are TGCACCTGCAGTGCAGGAGGGGGA. Translating it yields CTCSAGGG. The full CDR3 sequence reads CTCSAGGGEVFF.

This clone turned up a few times. Gene labels here are mouse ones. Other nucleotide sequences in the sample specify the same CDR3. The CDR3 bases that were read are TGTGCCAGCAGTATCGACAGAAAAGAC. It yields the protein CASSIDRKD. The full CDR3 reads CASSIDRKDTQYF. This chain links TRBV19 with TRBJ2-5; a weak D match, TRBD1 (5 bases). With the read ending 4 residues before the CDR3 end, the germline J gene is used to fill in that end. Germline CDR1 FNHDT, CDR2 SITEND (reference sequence). The CDR3 contains 13 residues.

As to this clone: The genes and germline here are from mouse. Coverage ceases 4 residues before the CDR3 finishes, and the germline J gene fills in the end. This rearrangement joins TRBV5 to TRBJ2-7; TRBD2 matches 7 bases. Germline-derived CDR1 and CDR2 are LGHNA and YNLKQL (reference sequence). There are 14 residues in the CDR3. The DNA read from the CDR3 is TGTGCCAGCAGCCAAGCCACTGGGGTTTAT. Amino acid sequence: CASSQATGVY. Given in full, the CDR3 is CASSQATGVYEQYF.

This clone was seen only a few times. Gene names are the mouse ones. The observed sequence ends 4 residues before the CDR3 terminus, with the missing tail filled in from the germline J gene. This CDR3 is also generated by other DNA sequences in the sample. The rearrangement joins TRBV13-1 to TRBJ2-7; the match to TRBD2 covers 10 bases. CDR1 and CDR2 (germline): NSHNY, SYGAGN. The CDR3 runs to 15 residues. Here the CDR3 reads CASSDATGGLYEQYF. The CDR3 bases that were read are TGTGCCAGCAGTGATGCGACTGGGGGGCTTTAT.

Turning to this clone: Gene names follow the mouse nomenclature. Read data end 4 residues before the CDR3 end; the end is taken from the germline J gene. V gene TRBV13-3 combines with J gene TRBJ2-1, with 12 bases that match TRBD2. The germline V gene encodes CDR1 NNHDY and CDR2 SYVADS. The CDR3 runs 15 residues. J lost 5 bases, V lost 0 bases, and 0 bases had no gene match. The part of the CDR3 DNA that was read is TGTGCCAGCAGTGATGGGGACTGGGGGGATGCT. This sequence encodes CASSDGDWGDA. The whole CDR3 protein reads CASSDGDWGDAEQFF.

This clone appeared a few times. Here the gene names and germline are mouse. This CDR3 reads CASSTLGTGGYEQYF. CDR3 DNA (partial): TGTGCCAGCAGTACCCTTGGGACTGGGGGATAT. V and J are TRBV19 and TRBJ2-7, with TRBD2 matching 11 bases. Coverage ceases 4 residues before the CDR3 finishes, and the germline J gene fills in the end. The germline V gene has CDR1 FNHDT and CDR2 SITEND (reference sequence). The CDR3 covers 15 residues.

Details on this clone: Gene names are mouse gene names. The sequence runs out 4 residues before the end of the CDR3; the remainder is reconstructed from the germline J gene. Other nucleotide sequences in the sample specify the same CDR3. V and J are TRBV19 and TRBJ2-7; D might be TRBD2 (5 bases). The CDR3 is made up of 13 amino acids. Germline CDR1 FNHDT, CDR2 SITEND (reference sequence). Partial CDR3 DNA: TGTGCCAGCAGTATACCTGGGTCGTAT. Protein sequence: CASSIPGSY. The CDR3 reads in full as CASSIPGSYEQYF.

Details on this clone: Genes and germline come from the mouse. The CDR3 extends 4 residues past the end of the read, so its final part is completed from the germline J gene. V is TRBV5 and J is TRBJ2-7, with TRBD2 matching 7 bases. The CDR3 has 15 amino acids. The V and J ends lost 1 base and 3 bases, in that order; junction bases with no gene match: 6. Germline V lookup: CDR1 LGHNA, CDR2 YNLKQL (reference sequence). Incomplete CDR3 DNA: TGTGCCAGCAGCCAAGTAAACTGGGGAATCTAT. It encodes CASSQVNWGIY. The complete CDR3 reads CASSQVNWGIYEQYF.

Details on this clone: Mouse gene names apply. Read coverage stops 4 residues before the CDR3 terminus; the germline J gene supplies the remainder. The chain has TRBV1 and TRBJ2-4, with TRBD1 matching over 12 bases. The CDR3 length is 19 residues. The V gene end was trimmed by 0 bases and the J gene end by 0 bases; junction bases not matched to a gene: 7. Per the germline V gene, CDR1 is NSQYPW and CDR2 is LRSPGD (reference sequence). CDR3 sequence: CTCSADLGGQGASQNTLYF. Incomplete CDR3 DNA: TGCACCTGCAGTGCAGATCTTGGGGGACAGGGGGCTAGTCAAAAC. The full variable domain, its missing parts supplied by reference TRBV1 and TRBJ2-4, is VTLLEQNPRWRLVPRGQAVNLRCILKNSQYPWMSWYQQDLQKQLQWLFTLRSPGDKEVKSLPGADYLATRVTDTELRLQVANMSQGRTLYCTCSADLGGQGASQNTLYFGAGTRLSVL.

Comment on this clone: The gene names given are mouse names. The read falls 4 residues short of the CDR3 end, and the missing part is taken from the germline J gene. Other DNA sequences from this sample encode an identical CDR3 as well. The chain links TRBV1 to TRBJ2-5, with 9 bases that match TRBD2. Germline V gene data show CDR1 as NSQYPW and CDR2 as LRSPGD (reference sequence). The CDR3 contains 14 residues. The part of the CDR3 DNA that was read is TGCACCTGCAGTGCTGGGGGGGCGGGGGAC. This gives the protein CTCSAGGAGD. In full, the CDR3 is CTCSAGGAGDTQYF.